The TCR beta chain described here comes from a study of blood T cell repertoires in COVID-19. On the study more broadly: Spain, Italy and the United States supplied samples that represented acute and convalescent COVID-19. From T cells, B-cell-depleted T cells, or PBMCs came the material, which was cDNA or gDNA.

Unmatched junction bases numbered 5, after V lost 7 bases and J lost 6 bases. Germline CDR1 MGHRA, CDR2 YSYEKL. CDR3 length equals 14 residues. This clone came up once. TCRdb's copy holds only in-frame clones and misses some; the assay was immunoSEQ multiplex PCR. The data contain about 36,000 clones, about 80% of them singletons. The specimen sequenced was peripheral blood. The chain uses TRBV4-1 and TRBJ1-4; 10 nucleotides match TRBD1. This TCR was sampled from a man between 65 and 80 years old with acute or convalescent COVID-19. The CDR3 protein is CASTRDRGYEKLFF. The CDR3 region has the DNA TGCGCCAGCACGCGGGACAGGGGATATGAAAAACTGTTTTTT.